A selection of T cell receptor beta chains follows, all from one sample in a study of cytomegalovirus exposure and HLA in healthy donors. TCRdb's table, derived via immunoSEQ multiplex PCR, lists solely in-frame clones and lacks some. The sample yields 160,000 or so clones, roughly 85% seen once. The specimen sequenced was PBMCs. The source is a woman between 25 and 40 years old in good health and CMV-seronegative. Both conserved end residues are part of each CDR3. The D gene is left open where the match is weak. Clone sizes are given selectively: once, few, many, or a class where the clone is expanded.

TRBV30	14	NA	TRBJ1-1	NA	TGTGCCTGGGACGGGGACATCGGTTTTTCTGAAGCTTTCTTT	CAWDGDIGFSEAFF
TRBV6-5	15	NA	TRBJ1-1	NA	TGTGCCAGCAGTTACTCGAACAGGGCGGGGGCTGAAGCTTTCTTT	CASSYSNRAGAEAFF
TRBV5-3	15	TRBD1	TRBJ1-1	once	TGTGCCAGAAGCTCCGGGACAGGGCCGCGGTCTGAAGCTTTCTTT	CARSSGTGPRSEAFF
TRBV9	15	TRBD1	TRBJ1-6	NA	TGTGCCAGCAGCGGGGGGACAGGGTCGAATTCACCCCTCCACTTT	CASSGGTGSNSPLHF
TRBV5-1	14	NA	TRBJ2-7	once	TGCGCCAGCACATCAAAACAGGGCCCCTACGAGCAGTACTTC	CASTSKQGPYEQYF
TRBV6-6	15	NA	TRBJ1-5	few	TGTGCCAGCAGCAGGCAAGGACAGAGCAATCAGCCCCAGCATTTT	CASSRQGQSNQPQHF
TRBV7-9	19	TRBD2	TRBJ2-2	NA	TGTGCCAGCAGCGACCGGGACAGAGGACTAGCGGGATCAGGGGGGGAGCTGTTTTTT	CASSDRDRGLAGSGGELFF
TRBV5-5	14	TRBD1	TRBJ1-1	NA	TGTGCCAGCAGCTTAGGGACAGCCAACACTGAAGCTTTCTTT	CASSLGTANTEAFF
TRBV28	15	TRBD1	TRBJ2-7	NA	TGTGCCAGCAGTTTTCTGGCAGGGGGATCCTACGAGCAGTACTTC	CASSFLAGGSYEQYF
TRBV18	16	TRBD1	TRBJ1-2	NA	TGTGCCAGCTCACCGACTACAGGGGGCGGTGGCTATGGCTACACCTTC	CASSPTTGGGGYGYTF
TRBV25-1	16	TRBD1	TRBJ2-6	NA	TGTGCCAGCAGTGACACCAGACAGGGGGTAGCCAACGTCCTGACTTTC	CASSDTRQGVANVLTF
TRBV28	17	NA	TRBJ2-7	NA	TGTGCCAGCAGTTTATTCGGAGGGGGAGGGACCCCCTACGAGCAGTACTTC	CASSLFGGGGTPYEQYF
TRBV5-1	15	TRBD2	TRBJ2-7	NA	TGCGCCAGCAGCTTGGGTGGGACTAGCGCCTACGAGCAGTACTTC	CASSLGGTSAYEQYF
TRBV9	16	TRBD1	TRBJ1-4	NA	TGTGCCAGCAGCGTAGGACAGGGGACCGGGTATGAAAAACTGTTTTTT	CASSVGQGTGYEKLFF
TRBV6-1	14	TRBD1	TRBJ1-5	NA	TGTGCCAGCAGGCCGGACAGGGGGGTTCAGCCCCAGCATTTT	CASRPDRGVQPQHF
TRBV27	14	NA	TRBJ1-2	NA	TGTGCCAGCAGTTCCCTCAGGACTAACTATGGCTACACCTTC	CASSSLRTNYGYTF
TRBV5-1	15	NA	TRBJ2-7	NA	TGCGCCAGCAGCTTGGTTCCGGGGGAGAACTACGAGCAGTACTTC	CASSLVPGENYEQYF
TRBV6-4	16	TRBD2	TRBJ2-2	NA	TGTGCCAGCAGTGCCCGGGGGGGATCTAACACCGGGGAGCTGTTTTTT	CASSARGGSNTGELFF
TRBV30	11	NA	TRBJ1-4	once	TGTGCCTGGAGGCAAGGAGGGATCGACATTTTT	CAWRQGGIDIF
TRBV19	11	NA	TRBJ1-4	NA	TGTGCCAGTAAAAAAACAGCCAAACTGTTTTTT	CASKKTAKLFF
TRBV23-1	17	NA	TRBJ2-7	NA	TGCGCCAGCAGTCGGAAGGACGCCGGGGAGTCCTCCTACGAGCAGTACTTC	CASSRKDAGESSYEQYF
TRBV5-1	19	TRBD2	TRBJ2-3	NA	TGCGCCAGCAGCTTAAGACCCTTAGCGGGAGGGATTGGCACAGATACGCAGTATTTT	CASSLRPLAGGIGTDTQYF
TRBV19	14	TRBD1	TRBJ2-7	NA	TGTGCCAGTAGCCACCGGGACAGGACCTACGAGCAGTACTTC	CASSHRDRTYEQYF
TRBV7-2	17	NA	TRBJ2-5	NA	TGTGCCAGCAGCCCTCGGGGCGGGGCTCAGCTGTGGGAGACCCAGTACTTC	CASSPRGGAQLWETQYF
TRBV29-1	17	NA	TRBJ2-7	NA	TGCAGCGCCATTTGGGGTTGGGAGGTCTTCAACTCCTACGAGCAGTACTTC	CSAIWGWEVFNSYEQYF
TRBV11-3	16	NA	TRBJ2-1	NA	TGTGCCAGCAGCTTAGACCTCGGTTCAGGTTACAATGAGCAGTTCTTC	CASSLDLGSGYNEQFF
TRBV6-6	15	NA	TRBJ2-7	NA	TGTGCCAGCAGTTACTCGCAGGGATCCTCCTACGAGCAGTACTTC	CASSYSQGSSYEQYF
TRBV29-1	13	NA	TRBJ2-7	NA	TGCAGCGTTGCTAGGAGGGCCACCTACGAGCAGTACTTC	CSVARRATYEQYF
TRBV6-5	14	NA	TRBJ1-6	NA	TGTGCCAGCAGGCCTGGACACCGTAATTCCCCCCTCCACTTT	CASRPGHRNSPLHF
TRBV19	14	TRBD1	TRBJ2-7	NA	TGTGCCAGTAGGCTCCGGACAGGATCCTACGAGCAGTACTTC	CASRLRTGSYEQYF
TRBV18	15	TRBD1	TRBJ1-4	NA	TGTGCCAGCTCACCACCGGGGACAGACTATGAAAAACTGTTTTTT	CASSPPGTDYEKLFF
TRBV27	17	TRBD2	TRBJ2-2	NA	TGTGCCAGCATCGGGAGGATAGGGCGGCCCGGGTCCGGGGAGCTGTTTTTT	CASIGRIGRPGSGELFF
TRBV7-9	15	NA	TRBJ2-7	NA	TGTGCCAGCGGTCCCCACCGGGGGAGCTCCTACGAGCAGTACTTC	CASGPHRGSSYEQYF
TRBV4-1	14	TRBD1	TRBJ1-1	NA	TGCGCCAGCAGCCAAGAACAGGGGTACACTGAAGCTTTCTTT	CASSQEQGYTEAFF
TRBV7-9	15	NA	TRBJ2-3	NA	TGTGCCAGCAGCCCATCGGGACAAAACACAGATACGCAGTATTTT	CASSPSGQNTDTQYF
TRBV14	14	NA	TRBJ2-2	NA	TGTGCCAGCAGCCAAGAGGCGAGGACCGGGGAGCTGTTTTTT	CASSQEARTGELFF
TRBV7-9	14	TRBD1	TRBJ2-7	NA	TGTGCCAGCAGGCCCCCGGGACAGCGGTACGAGCAGTACTTC	CASRPPGQRYEQYF
TRBV14	17	TRBD2	TRBJ2-1	NA	TGTGCCAGCAGCCAAGGCGGCCAGCGGGGGGGATACAATGAGCAGTTCTTC	CASSQGGQRGGYNEQFF
TRBV7-8	12	NA	TRBJ2-5	NA	TGTGCCAGCAGCCTCCTCGGAGAGACCCAGTACTTC	CASSLLGETQYF
TRBV6-5	15	NA	TRBJ1-1	NA	TGTGCCAGCAGTTACAATCCCGGGACTAACACTGAAGCTTTCTTT	CASSYNPGTNTEAFF
TRBV14	18	NA	TRBJ1-6	NA	TGTGCCAGCAGCCAATATAGGGGACATAGCTCCTATAATTCACCCCTCCACTTT	CASSQYRGHSSYNSPLHF
TRBV28	20	NA	TRBJ2-3	NA	TGTGCCAGCAGCCCGGGAAGATCAAACCCGGGTCCTAACCGGCCAGATACGCAGTATTTT	CASSPGRSNPGPNRPDTQYF
TRBV7-9	14	NA	TRBJ2-5	NA	TGTGCCAGCAGCATCGGGGTAGCCCAAGAGACCCAGTACTTC	CASSIGVAQETQYF
TRBV7-2	15	TRBD2	TRBJ2-3	NA	TGTGCCAGCAGCGAAAGCGGGAGTATCACAGATACGCAGTATTTT	CASSESGSITDTQYF
TRBV4-1	14	TRBD1	TRBJ2-5	NA	TGCGCCAGCAGCCAGGGGGACAGCCAAGAGACCCAGTACTTC	CASSQGDSQETQYF
TRBV7-9	15	TRBD2	TRBJ2-7	NA	TGTGCCAGCAGCCTGCAGGGACTAGCGGGAGACGAGCAGTACTTC	CASSLQGLAGDEQYF
TRBV5-1	14	NA	TRBJ2-7	NA	TGCGCCAGCAGCTTGGCCGGAGGAGCCTACGAGCAGTACTTC	CASSLAGGAYEQYF
TRBV5-5	13	NA	TRBJ1-1	NA	TGTGCCAGCAGCTTAACACGGAACACTGAAGCTTTCTTT	CASSLTRNTEAFF
TRBV11-2	13	NA	TRBJ2-2	NA	TGTGCCAGCAGCCCGGAGGTCCGCGGGGAGCTGTTTTTT	CASSPEVRGELFF
TRBV28	17	TRBD2	TRBJ2-5	NA	TGTGCCAGCAGTTTCGGCGGGAGCGCCCCCCACACGGAGACCCAGTACTTC	CASSFGGSAPHTETQYF
TRBV6-5	15	NA	TRBJ1-3	NA	TGTGCCAGCAGTACCCCCGGGAGGTCTGGAAACACCATATATTTT	CASSTPGRSGNTIYF
TRBV5-1	15	NA	TRBJ1-4	NA	TGCGCCAGCAGCGCGGGGGGGTCAACTAATGAAAAACTGTTTTTT	CASSAGGSTNEKLFF
TRBV19	14	TRBD2	TRBJ2-2	NA	TGTGCCAGCGGAGCGGGCGGGGGAGCCGGGGAGCTGTTTTTT	CASGAGGGAGELFF
TRBV15	17	TRBD1	TRBJ1-5	NA	TGTGCCACCAGCAGTCGCCGCTCCGGGACAGTCAATCAGCCCCAGCATTTT	CATSSRRSGTVNQPQHF
TRBV28	14	TRBD2	TRBJ2-7	NA	TGCGCCAGCAGTAACAGCGGGAGTATGATCGAGCAGTACTTC	CASSNSGSMIEQYF